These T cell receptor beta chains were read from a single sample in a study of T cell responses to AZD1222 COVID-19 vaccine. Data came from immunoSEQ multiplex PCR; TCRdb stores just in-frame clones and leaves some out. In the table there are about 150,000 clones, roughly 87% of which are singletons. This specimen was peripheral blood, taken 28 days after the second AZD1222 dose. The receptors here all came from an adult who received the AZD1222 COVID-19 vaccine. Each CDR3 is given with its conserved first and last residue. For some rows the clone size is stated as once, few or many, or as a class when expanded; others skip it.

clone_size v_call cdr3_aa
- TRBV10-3 CAISGGGAPETQYF
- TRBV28 CASSPTGQGYNQPQHF
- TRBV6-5 CASSYSIIEGDEAFF
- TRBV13 CASSFGQGSGYEQYF
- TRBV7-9 CASSPGGSNQPQHF
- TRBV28 CASTMGDRLNQPQHF
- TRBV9 CASSVALGIIGNTIYF
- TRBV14 CASSPRRQLNEKLFF
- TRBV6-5 CASSYSGLAGTDTQYF
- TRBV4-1 CASSQELGTRPTYNYGYTF
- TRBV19 CASSWFRGSYNEQFF
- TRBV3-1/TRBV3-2 CASSQGTDLSSTDTQYF
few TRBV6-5 CASRVQGNTGELFF
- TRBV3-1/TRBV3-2 CASSQNRGWGNQPQHF
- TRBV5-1 CASSSSSGRSLGELFF
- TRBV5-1 CASSFGLPRPGNTIYF
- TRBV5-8 CASSPIAGEQYF
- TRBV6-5 CASSSGEQSYGYTF
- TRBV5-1 CASNRDTVSHGYTF
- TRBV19 CASTWEGTSGRVSYNEQFF
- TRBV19 CASSIIGGINTDTQYF
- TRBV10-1 CASSGTHTGELFF
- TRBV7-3 CASSLFGSGAYEQYF
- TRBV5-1 CASSLGVQQTGELFF
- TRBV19 CASKVRDTGELFF
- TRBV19 CASSTIVPMGRSNEQFF
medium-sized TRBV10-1 CASSNTGTGDTYEQYF
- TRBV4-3 CASSQAGTQNTGELFF
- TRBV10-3 CAISDEDRGRNEQFF
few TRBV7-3 CASSLLPGTGNTEAFF
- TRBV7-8 CASSPLGERGRKGYGYTF
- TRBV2 CASRSLAGEPTDTQYF
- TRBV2 CASSGLAGGGETQYF
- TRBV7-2 CASSLLTSNQPQHF
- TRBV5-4 CASSLSSGTDTQYF
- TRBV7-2 CASSLGAVSSYEQYF
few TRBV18 CASSPAINYSPLHF
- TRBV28 CASSGQGAIGEQFF
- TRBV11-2 CASSLASGGYEQYF